This entry features one TCR beta chain sequence. Its antigen remains undetermined. No qualities accompany the bases; no much larger clone lies one base away. The time point label on this specimen signifies: 2014-2015 season, pre-vaccination. TCRB sequencing was used to follow sorted CD4 subsets from the blood of adults before and after they were given the seasonal inactivated influenza vaccine (Fluvarix). To be eligible, subjects had to live in the community and must not have received influenza vaccine in the previous 6 months. Influenza vaccine contraindications, substance abuse, HIV/AIDS, active malignancy, immunomodulatory medication and active illness such as respiratory infection were included among the exclusion criteria. Per time point, between roughly 35 and 100 mL of blood was sampled. Non-naive CD4+CXCR5+PD-1+ cells were defined as circulating Tfh and were sorted into ICOS+CD38+ and ICOS-CD38- fractions. Either Ficoll-Paque PLUS or SepMate separation was used to isolate PBMC. Before DNA extraction, cell subsets were sorted from PBMC on a BD FACS Aria.

The data belong to a study of follicular helper T cells after annual influenza vaccination (dated by TCRdb to the late 2010s). Regarding the complete study: After each seasonal influenza vaccination, blood was collected on days 0, 7 and 28. To look at recall of cTfh clones, some subjects were tracked through successive annual vaccinations covering the 2013-2014, 2014-2015 and 2015-2016 seasons. The 2013-2014 samples were cryopreserved, while the 2015 samples were processed right after collection. One week after vaccination, a second recruited cohort of roughly 12 subjects (Table S1) displayed a similar ICOS+CD38+ cTfh response. Multi-year samples were available from six subjects, with four subjects covering two vaccination seasons and two subjects covering three seasons. What the study reported, not specific to this receptor: Day 7 ICOS+CD38+ clones were most often found later in ICOS-CD38- cTfh, suggesting that subset may serve as a memory reservoir. ICOS+CD38+ cTfh clonality correlated with the frequency of that population, and its change correlated with the change in circulating plasmablast frequency. Only roughly 8.5-20% of analyzed cells yielded productive TCRB sequences, so sampling of rare clonotypes was not possible. With successive annual vaccinations, a recurrent oligoclonal ICOS+CD38+ cTfh response was recalled, and this response contained tetramer and AIM influenza-specific clonotypes.

The method behind the library was the immunoSEQ multiplex PCR assay. Adaptive Biotechnologies carried out TCRB amplification, library preparation, sequencing and preliminary bioinformatics at Survey level resolution. TCRB sequencing used multiplex PCR amplification of genomic DNA from sorted cTfh populations. Concerning the study's data processing: Clonality was calculated in R as 1 minus normalized Shannon entropy, and the Gini index was computed with the R package ineq. To get the overlap score, the summed counts of shared sequences were divided by the total counts of all sequences in both of the compared samples. Fisher's exact test, with an assumed theoretical repertoire of 10^7 TCRB sequences, was used to assess the significance of shared clonotypes. TCRdb's version of the immuneACCESS table is confined to in-frame rearrangements and falls short of the full clone set. An unresolved V gene accounts for under half of the shortfall where checked; the remainder is of unknown origin. The DNA was the basis for D and trimming; V, J and clone size are from that table. The sample table contains 7,500 to 8,500 clones; only one count was recorded for about four fifths of them. Together, the top ten hold 0.9% to 1.2% of the sample.

The CDR3 has 12 amino acids, counting the end cysteine and phenylalanine. Just the 36-base CDR3 DNA is kept, in frame starting at base 1. The germline V gene specifies SQVTM as CDR1 and ANQGSEA as CDR2. Relative to germline, V is missing 3 bases and J is missing 7 bases, with 3 bases of the junction outside any gene match. The clonotype comes from an adult who received the influenza vaccine. The sample in question was CXCR5+ CD38- circulating T follicular helper cells from blood, obtained on the day of influenza vaccination. This specimen's cell subset or site label, interpreted: circulating Tfh, non-naive CD4+CXCR5+PD-1+ (ICOS+CD38+ or ICOS-CD38-). The sequence links TRBV29-1 to TRBJ1-1; 9 central bases correspond to TRBD1. The CDR3 protein sequence reads: CSVEGGQGEAFF. The sequence in DNA is TGCAGCGTTGAGGGGGGACAGGGTGAAGCTTTCTTT.